This T cell receptor beta chain emerged from a study of blood T cell repertoires in COVID-19. The method was immunoSEQ multiplex PCR; TCRdb's version includes in-frame clones alone and lacks a portion of them. The data show 150,000 to 200,000 clones, roughly 76% seen once. CDR3 length equals 13 residues. Germline values: CDR1 SGHDN, CDR2 FVKESK. V was clipped by 0 bases and J by 5 bases, with 7 bases between them. This chain links TRBV14 with TRBJ2-5; D gene ambiguous. The origin of this receptor is a woman over 75 with COVID-19, enrolled during active disease. Sequenced material: peripheral blood. Here the CDR3 reads CASSQDLRETQYF. The CDR3 coding sequence is TGTGCCAGCAGCCAAGATTTACGGGAGACCCAGTACTTC.